The 19 T cell receptor beta chains listed next were all sequenced from one sample in a study of T cell changes during pregnancy in multiple sclerosis. Assay used: immunoSEQ multiplex PCR; TCRdb lists only in-frame clones, some missing. The sample has around 39,000 clones; 88% are singletons. This specimen was CD4+ T cells from peripheral blood mononuclear cells, taken before pregnancy. All receptors derive from a female donor with multiple sclerosis, enrolled in a pregnancy study.

V and J are TRBV27 and TRBJ2-3, with TRBD2 matching over 7 bases. The CDR3 has 15 amino acids. The V gene end was trimmed by 3 bases and the J gene end by 2 bases; junction bases not matched to a gene: 5. Germline CDR1 and CDR2: MNHEY and SMNVEV (reference sequence). CDR3 nucleotide sequence: TGTGCCAGCAGTTTTCCCGGGACTACCACAGATACGCAGTATTTT. Protein: CASSFPGTTTDTQYF.

The chain links TRBV6-6 to TRBJ1-2; weak D call: TRBD1 (6 bases). The CDR3 sequence is 13 residues long. The germline V gene encodes CDR1 MNHNY and CDR2 SVGAGI (reference sequence). Trimming stripped 6 bases from V and 4 bases from J, with 12 bases between. The CDR3 DNA reads TGTGCCAGCAGGGCAGACAGGATCTATGGCTACACCTTC. Translation gives CASRADRIYGYTF.

This chain links TRBV18 with TRBJ1-1; perhaps TRBD1 as D (5 bases). Germline values: CDR1 KGHSH, CDR2 LQKENI. V lost 3 bases and J 1 base, leaving 9 bases between the germline ends. CDR3 size: 14 residues. The CDR3 nucleotides are TGTGCCAGCTCACCCACGGACAAGAACACTGAAGCTTTCTTT. This translates into CASSPTDKNTEAFF.

The V call is TRBV6-5, the J call TRBJ2-7; possibly TRBD2 for D (6 bases). This CDR3 comprises 15 residues. V shed 1 base and J shed 3 bases, with 13 bases lying between them. Germline CDR1 MNHEY, CDR2 SVGAGI. The CDR3 sequence: CASSYLRGRFYEQYF. The CDR3 coding sequence is TGTGCCAGCAGTTACTTACGGGGGAGGTTCTACGAGCAGTACTTC.

The chain uses TRBV9 and TRBJ2-3, with 10 bases matching TRBD2. The CDR3 contains 16 residues. The germline CDR1 and CDR2 sequences are SGDLS and YYNGEE. Losses at the gene ends were 4 bases for V and 1 base for J; bases not matched to a gene: 6. CDR3 amino acids: CASSPSSGSGTDTQYF. The CDR3 region has the DNA TGTGCCAGCAGCCCGTCTAGCGGGAGCGGCACAGATACGCAGTATTTT.

This rearrangement joins TRBV19 to TRBJ2-5; D possibly corresponds to TRBD2 (5 bases). The V and J ends lost 2 bases and 3 bases respectively, with 10 bases between them. From germline, CDR1 is LNHDA and CDR2 SQIVND (reference sequence). This CDR3 contains 14 residues. The CDR3 spells CASSIWVGEETQYF. CDR3 nucleotide sequence: TGTGCCAGTAGTATATGGGTGGGAGAAGAGACCCAGTACTTC.

The chain has TRBV30 and TRBJ2-2; D is unresolved. This CDR3 is built from 13 residues. Trimming cost V 0 bases and J 7 bases, with 9 bases left between them. The germline CDR1 and CDR2 sequences are GTSNPN and SVGIG (reference sequence). The CDR3 spells CAWSVARGGELFF. The CDR3 bases are TGTGCCTGGAGTGTAGCGAGAGGCGGGGAGCTGTTTTTT.

This clone was found once. The chain recombines TRBV11-2 with TRBJ1-1; the D gene is possibly TRBD1 (6 bases). Germline V gives CDR1 SGHAT, CDR2 FQNNGV. V was pared by 3 bases and J by 4 bases, with 12 bases between. The CDR3 has 14 amino acids. The CDR3 DNA sequence: TGTGCCAGCAGCTTCAGGGGAACGGGCACTGAAGCTTTCTTT. Protein: CASSFRGTGTEAFF.

The CDR3 DNA reads TGTGCCAGCAGCTCAGACGGCAGGGAAGCGCGGGAGCTGTTTTTT. Translated, it gives CASSSDGREARELFF. This chain links TRBV7-2 with TRBJ2-2; D may be TRBD1 (5 bases). This CDR3 comprises 15 residues. Germline V CDR1 and CDR2: SGHTA, FQGNSA. Trimming stripped 4 bases from V and 9 bases from J, with 18 bases between. The whole variable domain, filled in from reference TRBV7-2 and TRBJ2-2, reads GAGVSQSPSNKVTEKGKDVELRCDPISGHTALYWYRQSLGQGLEFLIYFQGNSAPDKSGLPSDRFSAERTGGSVSTLTIQRTQQEDSAVYLCASSSDGREARELFFGEGSRLTVL.

The V call is TRBV5-6, the J call TRBJ2-1, with 11 bases matching TRBD2. J gave up 8 bases and V 3 bases, and 10 bases lay outside the gene matches. CDR1 is SGHDT, CDR2 YYEEEE, per germline. The CDR3 runs 16 residues. The CDR3 here is CASSSLSGRAADEQFF. DNA for the CDR3: TGTGCCAGCAGCTCCCTTAGCGGGAGGGCCGCGGATGAGCAGTTCTTC. Full variable domain (remainder filled in from reference TRBV5-6 and TRBJ2-1): DAGVTQSPTHLIKTRGQQVTLRCSPKSGHDTVSWYQQALGQGPQFIFQYYEEEERQRGNFPDRFSGHQFPNYSSELNVNALLLGDSALYLCASSSLSGRAADEQFFGPGTRLTVL.

The V call is TRBV7-6, the J call TRBJ2-4; TRBD1 aligns across 9 bases. The trim removed 1 base at V and 6 bases at J, leaving 7 bases unmatched. The V gene's germline CDR1 is SGHVS and CDR2 FNYEAQ. This CDR3 spans 16 amino acids. The CDR3 here is CASSLGQGGGGNIQYF. The DNA of the CDR3 is TGTGCCAGCAGCTTAGGACAGGGGGGGGGAGGAAACATTCAGTACTTC.

V is TRBV5-6 and J is TRBJ1-3; weak D call: TRBD1 (6 bases). The CDR3 is 15 amino acids. V dropped 7 bases and J dropped 1 base, with 15 bases sitting between them. In germline, CDR1 is SGHDT, CDR2 YYEEEE. The CDR3 DNA sequence: TGTGCCAGCGGAACCAGGGGTATTTCTGGAAACACCATATATTTT. Residues: CASGTRGISGNTIYF.

The chain joins TRBV2 to TRBJ2-7, with 7 bases matching TRBD2. J was trimmed by 1 base and V by 5 bases; bases with no gene match: 8. The CDR3 is 15 residues long. CDR1 and CDR2 (germline): SNHLY, FYNNEI. For the CDR3, the DNA is TGTGCCAGCAGTAAGGACGTTAGCGGGTCCTACGAGCAGTACTTC. Translation gives CASSKDVSGSYEQYF.

This chain joins TRBV4-2 and TRBJ2-3; maybe TRBD2 (5 bases). V gave up 1 base and J gave up 6 bases, with 17 bases separating them. CDR3 length: 16 amino acids. Germline V gene lookup returns CDR1 LGHNA and CDR2 YNFKEQ. The CDR3 is CASSQGGLDYTDTQYF. As DNA, the CDR3 is TGTGCCAGCAGCCAAGGAGGGCTAGACTATACCGATACGCAGTATTTT.

This clone has just one count. The chain links TRBV28 to TRBJ1-2; D unresolved. CDR1 and CDR2 from the germline V gene are MDHEN and SYDVKM. The V end lost 3 bases, the J end lost 2 bases, and 7 bases lay between the germline ends. This CDR3 comprises 13 residues. The chain's CDR3 is CASSLNINYGYTF. CDR3 nucleotides: TGTGCCAGCAGTTTGAACATAAACTATGGCTACACCTTC.

The rearrangement links TRBV5-1 to TRBJ2-1; D not certain. Germline V gives CDR1 SGHRS, CDR2 YFSETQ. The V end was cut by 0 bases, the J end by 5 bases, with 9 bases between. This CDR3 spans 14 amino acids. CDR3 sequence reads: CASSLGQVDNEQFF. The CDR3 DNA follows: TGCGCCAGCAGCTTGGGTCAGGTCGACAATGAGCAGTTCTTC.

This sequence joins TRBV2 and TRBJ1-5, with 8 bases identical to TRBD1. The CDR3 totals 14 residues. V dropped 7 bases and J dropped 6; count of bases not matched to a gene: 8. CDR1 and CDR2 from the germline V gene are SNHLY and FYNNEI. The CDR3 bases are TGTGCCAGCACCCATAGACAGGGGAGTCAGCCCCAGCATTTT. This translates into CASTHRQGSQPQHF.

The rearrangement joins TRBV7-9 to TRBJ1-5, with 9 bases fitting TRBD1. J lost 6 bases, V lost 5 bases, and 11 bases had no gene match. The length of the CDR3 is 16 residues. CDR1 is SEHNR, CDR2 FQNEAQ, per germline (reference sequence). CDR3 in amino acids: CASSITGGKASQPQHF. CDR3 DNA: TGTGCCAGCAGCATAACAGGGGGCAAGGCTAGTCAGCCCCAGCATTTT. Full variable domain (missing parts from reference TRBV7-9 and TRBJ1-5): DTGVSQNPRHKITKRGQNVTFRCDPISEHNRLYWYRQTLGQGPEFLTYFQNEAQLEKSRLLSDRFSAERPKGSFSTLEIQRTEQGDSAMYLCASSITGGKASQPQHFGDGTRLSIL.

CDR3 in DNA: TGTGCCAGCAGCTTAGCGTCACAGGGGACTGAAGCTTTCTTT. The encoded protein is CASSLASQGTEAFF. The chain uses TRBV7-2 and TRBJ1-1, with TRBD1 identical over 7 bases. J was trimmed by 5 bases and V by 0 bases; bases with no gene match: 3. The CDR3 sequence is 14 residues long. Germline V gives CDR1 SGHTA, CDR2 FQGNSA.